Here is one T cell receptor beta chain with its context. The antigen is undetermined. Primers for the PCR totalled 60 Vbeta and 13 Jbeta. Some clones are missing from TCRdb's copy, which holds only in-frame ones; the method was immunoSEQ multiplex PCR. This sample yields approximately 200,000 clones, of which roughly four fifths are seen a single time; about 0.22% belongs to the top ten. This record belongs to a study of cytomegalovirus exposure and HLA in healthy donors. Study-wide background: Prior work identified 100 million to 130 million unique TCR beta sequences in approximately 180 million T cells. Notes on the study in general: Reports state that TCR beta sequences accurately predicted most subjects' HLA-A and HLA-B alleles. Cytomegalovirus status was reportedly diagnosed by the classifier with high sensitivity and specificity. Excluded: some indistinguishable V segments such as TRBV6-2 and TRBV6-3.

The V and J ends lost 4 bases and 4 bases, in that order; junction bases with no gene match: 9. The germline gives CDR1 SGHRS, CDR2 YFSETQ. The CDR3 length is 15 residues. The sequence was obtained from a girl aged 2-15 years in good health and CMV-seronegative. This chain links TRBV5-1 with TRBJ1-2, with TRBD1 identical over 8 bases. Input material: PBMCs. The CDR3 is CASSPQTGAGYGYTF. In DNA, the CDR3 is TGCGCCAGCAGCCCACAGACAGGGGCGGGCTATGGCTACACCTTC.